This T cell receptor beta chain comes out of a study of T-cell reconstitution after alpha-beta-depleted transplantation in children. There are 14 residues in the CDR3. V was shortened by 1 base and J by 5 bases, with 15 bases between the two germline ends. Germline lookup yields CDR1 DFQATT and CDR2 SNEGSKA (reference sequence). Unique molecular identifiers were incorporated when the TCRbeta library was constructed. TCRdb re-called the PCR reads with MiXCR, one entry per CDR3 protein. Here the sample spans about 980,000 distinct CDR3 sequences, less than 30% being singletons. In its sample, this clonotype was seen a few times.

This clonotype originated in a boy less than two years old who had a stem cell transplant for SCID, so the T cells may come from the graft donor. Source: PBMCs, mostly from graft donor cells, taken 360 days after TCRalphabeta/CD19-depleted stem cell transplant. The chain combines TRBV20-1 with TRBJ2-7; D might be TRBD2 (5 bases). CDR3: CSARGPGRTNEQYF. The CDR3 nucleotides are TGCAGTGCTAGAGGCCCGGGAAGGACCAACGAGCAGTACTTC.